The 10 T cell receptor beta chains below were found in one sample sequenced in a study of cytomegalovirus exposure and HLA in healthy donors. TCRdb keeps only in-frame clones here, not all; method: immunoSEQ multiplex PCR. The data show roughly 65,000 clones, around 95% seen once. Sequencing input: PBMCs. These receptor sequences come from a man aged 18 to 29 in good health and CMV-seropositive.

The chain couples TRBV27 to TRBJ1-1, with D possibly matching TRBD1 (6 bases). Germline values: CDR1 MNHEY, CDR2 SMNVEV (reference sequence). Deletions cut 5 bases from V and 8 bases from J, with 12 bases between. The CDR3 is 12 amino acids. The DNA for the CDR3 is TGTGCCAGCAGTGATCGGACAGACGAAGCTTTCTTT. Its protein is CASSDRTDEAFF.

The chain recombines TRBV5-4 with TRBJ2-7; D is possibly TRBD1 (6 bases). Germline V gives CDR1 SGHNT, CDR2 YYREEE (reference sequence). The CDR3 runs to 15 residues. V lost 4 bases and J 2 bases, leaving 16 bases between the germline ends. The CDR3 nucleotides read TGTGCCAGCAGCCCCGGGACACCCTCTACCTACGAGCAGTACTTC. This gives the protein CASSPGTPSTYEQYF.

The chain combines TRBV9 with TRBJ2-7; D perhaps matches TRBD2 (5 bases). V gave up 0 bases and J gave up 2 bases, with 9 bases separating them. The CDR3 has 14 residues. The germline gives CDR1 SGDLS, CDR2 YYNGEE. This CDR3 reads CASSVGTGTYEQYF. CDR3 sequence (DNA): TGTGCCAGCAGCGTAGGAACGGGGACCTACGAGCAGTACTTC.

The rearrangement links TRBV5-1 to TRBJ2-2, with D possibly matching TRBD2 (5 bases). V lost 0 bases to trimming and J lost 6 bases, with 9 bases between them. This CDR3 has 14 amino acids. CDR1 is SGHRS, CDR2 YFSETQ, per germline. CDR3 nucleotide sequence: TGCGCCAGCAGCTTGGGGGAGTTGGCCGGGGAGCTGTTTTTT. Translation gives CASSLGELAGELFF.

The rearrangement uses TRBV25-1 and TRBJ1-1, with unresolved D. Germline CDR1 and CDR2: MGHDK and SYGVNS. This CDR3 comprises 15 residues. Trimming took 4 bases from V and 4 from J, leaving 16 bases between them. This CDR3 is CASSATRVAGTEAFF. In DNA form, the CDR3 reads TGTGCCAGCAGTGCAACTAGGGTTGCGGGCACTGAAGCTTTCTTT.

This chain joins TRBV6-6 and TRBJ2-2, with TRBD1 identical over 10 bases. From germline, CDR1 is MNHNY and CDR2 SVGAGI (reference sequence). This CDR3 is 15 amino acids long. J was trimmed by 6 bases and V by 5 bases; bases with no gene match: 6. This CDR3 is CASSPTGGWAGELFF. The CDR3 bases are TGTGCCAGCAGTCCGACAGGGGGCTGGGCCGGGGAGCTGTTTTTT.

This clone was seen a handful of times. The rearrangement uses TRBV19 and TRBJ1-6, with 8 bases that match TRBD1. V shed 4 bases, J shed 11 bases, and the junction held 7 bases outside the gene matches. This CDR3 is 14 amino acids long. The germline gives CDR1 LNHDA, CDR2 SQIVND (reference sequence). CDR3 nucleotides: TGTGCCAGTAGTACTAAGGACAGGGTAGCACCCCTCCACTTT. Translated, it gives CASSTKDRVAPLHF. Based on the CDR3 plus reference TRBV19 and TRBJ1-6, the full variable domain is DGGITQSPKYLFRKEGQNVTLSCEQNLNHDAMYWYRQDPGQGLRLIYYSQIVNDFQKGDIAEGYSVSREKKESFPLTVTSAQKNPTAFYLCASSTKDRVAPLHFGNGTRLTVT.

V gene TRBV6-5 combines with J gene TRBJ1-1; D may be TRBD1 (5 bases). V was trimmed by 5 bases and J by 1 base, leaving 14 bases between them. Per germline, CDR1 MNHEY and CDR2 SVGAGI. The CDR3 has 15 amino acids. For the CDR3, the DNA is TGTGCCAGCAGTCCAGGTGGGGGGGGGAACACTGAAGCTTTCTTT. This gives the protein CASSPGGGGNTEAFF.

This clone has just one count. J is TRBJ2-7 and V is TRBV6-5, with 8 bases identical to TRBD2. The CDR3 is 14 residues long. Germline CDR1 MNHEY, CDR2 SVGAGI. With 10 bases clipped from V and 5 bases from J, the junction kept 13 bases outside the gene matches. The DNA of the CDR3 is TGTGCCACTCATAGAAGCGGGAGTTTCGACGAGCAGTACTTC. Translated, it gives CATHRSGSFDEQYF.

The V call is TRBV29-1, the J call TRBJ2-3; D gene unclear. The germline gives CDR1 SQVTM, CDR2 ANQGSEA. Trimming cost V 3 bases and J 0 bases, with 19 bases left between them. CDR3 length: 17 amino acids. CDR3 DNA: TGCAGCGTTGAGTTTGAGCTGAAGTGGTATAGCACAGATACGCAGTATTTT. The encoded protein is CSVEFELKWYSTDTQYF.